This passage covers 17 T cell receptor delta chains from one sample sequenced in a study of γδ T cells in repeated Plasmodium falciparum infection. Bulk repertoires came from Vgamma9/Vdelta2+ or Vdelta2-negative gammadelta T cells flow-sorted from PBMC. TCRdb re-identified clones in the multiplex PCR reads via CATT. The table shows tens of thousands of delta-chain clones, with approximately 1.5% occurring only once. The sample was gamma-delta T cells from blood. Receptor source: a pool of human donors (malaria-infected and uninfected, not separated).

This clone was detected only a few times. This DNA's translation differs at residue 5 from TCRdb's protein, which comes from a much larger clone; a read error is likely, and the protein shown is translated from the DNA. This chain links TRDV2 with TRDJ3; 13 bases align to TRDD3. No J gene was available from TCRdb, and it was assigned here by a germline match of the DNA. This CDR3 is built from 21 residues. The ends lost 3 bases at V and 0 bases at J; junction bases unmatched: 10. Germline CDR1 and CDR2: GEAIGNYY and EKD. The CDR3 spells CACDPVLGDTRSSWDTRQMFF. For the CDR3, the DNA is TGTGCCTGTGACCCCGTACTGGGGGATACGAGGAGCTCCTGGGACACCCGACAGATGTTTTTC.

This clone was detected a few times. TCRdb assigns this DNA the protein of a much larger clone, which departs from its translation at residue 5; this likely reflects a read error, and the protein shown comes from translating the DNA. The J gene is TRDJ1, the V gene TRDV1, with TRDD3 as a possible D gene (6 bases). V lost 0 bases, J lost 3 bases, and 23 bases lay in between. This CDR3 is 19 amino acids long. In germline, CDR1 is TSWWSYY, CDR2 QGS. The CDR3 bases are TGTGCTCTTGGGGAACTAGACCCAGGCTGCTGGGGAGGGCCCGATAAACTCATCTTT. Its protein is CALGELDPGCWGGPDKLIF.

With respect to this clone: The protein TCRdb gives is from a much larger clone and does not agree with this DNA's translation at residue 18, likely a read error; the protein shown here comes from the DNA. J is TRDJ1 and V is TRDV1; D is undetermined. Germline V gene data show CDR1 as TSWWSYY and CDR2 as QGS. CDR3 length equals 22 residues. The CDR3 DNA follows: TGTGCTCTTGGGGGCCTCCCTTTTCCCGAAAGGCGACCCACGAAGAAGACCGGTAAACTCATCTTT. Its protein is CALGGLPFPERRPTKKTGKLIF.

This clone was detected a few times. A far larger clone is only one base removed, so a read error is likely. The identical CDR3 is also encoded by other nucleotide sequences in the sample. J is TRDJ1 and V is TRDV2; 9 positions agree with TRDD3. TCRdb offers no J gene call, so here the DNA was matched to germline to obtain one. Germline V gene data show CDR1 as GEAIGNYY and CDR2 as EKD. This CDR3 comprises 19 residues. This CDR3 is CACDTVVRGILRRTDKLIF. DNA of the CDR3: TGCGCCTGTGACACCGTCGTTCGGGGGATACTTAGAAGGACCGATAAACTCATCTTT.

By sample share, this clone is medium-sized. This specimen includes other DNA sequences encoding the same CDR3. This chain joins TRDV1 and TRDJ1, with TRDD3 matching over 7 bases. CDR3 length: 16 amino acids. The V gene end was trimmed by 5 bases and the J gene end by 9 bases; junction bases not matched to a gene: 18. Germline V gives CDR1 TSWWSYY, CDR2 QGS. The CDR3 sequence: CALGHNEGWGVRELIF. The CDR3 DNA sequence: TGTGCTCTTGGGCACAATGAAGGCTGGGGGGTTAGGGAACTCATCTTT.

Notes on this clone: The protein in TCRdb stems from a much larger clone and differs at residue 19 from this DNA's translation, likely a read error; here the protein is translated from the DNA. The chain is built from TRDV1 and TRDJ1, with D possibly being TRDD2 (7 bases). TCRdb leaves out the J gene; it was filled in here by matching the DNA to germline. V was pared by 0 bases and J by 2 bases, with 40 bases between. CDR1 is TSWWSYY, CDR2 QGS, per germline. The CDR3 is 25 amino acids. CDR3 bases: TGTGCTCTTGGGGAACTACAAAGGTACGTCTTCCTAGCTCCTACTGGGAACTATGCTACCGATAAACTCATCTTT. Translating gives CALGELQRYVFLAPTGNYATDKLIF.

This clone was recorded many times. The chain is built from TRDV1 and TRDJ1; the match to TRDD3 covers 12 bases. Germline CDR1 TSWWSYY, CDR2 QGS. The CDR3 totals 21 residues. V lost 1 base, J lost 1 base, and 16 bases stayed unmatched. The CDR3 bases are TGTGCTCTTGGGGAACCCCCCTTGTGGACTACTGGGGGATACACCACCGATAAACTCATCTTT. This gives the protein CALGEPPLWTTGGYTTDKLIF.

This clone is labeled as medium-sized. Other DNA sequences in the same sample also yield this CDR3. The chain links TRDV1 to TRDJ1, with 7 bases matching TRDD3. The CDR3 consists of 16 residues. Looked up from germline, CDR1 is TSWWSYY and CDR2 is QGS. Germline trimming cut 0 bases from V and 4 bases from J; bases unmatched to any gene: 8. The CDR3, as DNA: TGTGCTCTTGGGGAACTTATGGGAGGGATACTCGATAAACTCATCTTT. Translating it yields CALGELMGGILDKLIF.

This clone has only a few counts. This likely traces to a read error, being one base from a far larger clone. Other DNA variants within this sample encode the same CDR3. The gene calls are TRDV1 and TRDJ1; possible D gene TRDD3, 6 bases. CDR3 length: 19 amino acids. Germline V gives CDR1 TSWWSYY, CDR2 QGS. In nucleotides, the CDR3 is TGTGCTCTTGGGGAAAGGAGTACACCTACTGGGATGTACACCGATAAGCTCATCTTT. Translated, it gives CALGERSTPTGMYTDKLIF.

Only a few counts were recorded for this clone. This likely stems from a read error, as it lies one base from a far larger clone. Other nucleotide sequences in the sample specify the same CDR3. J is TRDJ1 and V is TRDV3, with 9 bases identical to TRDD3. The germline V gene has CDR1 TVYSNPD and CDR2 GDNSRS (reference sequence). V was clipped by 3 bases and J by 1 base; unmatched bases: 21. The length of the CDR3 is 19 residues. CDR3 DNA sequence: TGTGCCTTCGGTACCTTTCTACGGGGATACGCCGGTTCCACCGATAAACTCATCTTT. Translated: CAFGTFLRGYAGSTDKLIF.

This clone has more than one count but fewer than ten. One base separates it from a far larger clone, so it is likely a read error. Other DNA sequences in this specimen translate into the identical CDR3. The V gene is TRDV1, the J gene TRDJ1; 7 bases map to TRDD3. Germline values: CDR1 TSWWSYY, CDR2 QGS. The CDR3 is 20 amino acids. The CDR3 DNA sequence: TGTGCTCTTGGGGAATCCGACTGGGGATCCTTCAACACCCTCACCGATAAGCTCATCTTT. The encoded protein is CALGESDWGSFNTLTDKLIF.

Note on this clone: For this DNA, TCRdb reports the protein of a much larger clone, which diverges at residues 6 and 18, most likely from a read error; the protein presented here is translated directly from the DNA. The J gene is TRDJ1, the V gene TRDV1, with 10 bases matching TRDD3. V gave up 1 base and J gave up 0 bases; unmatched junction bases: 32. The CDR3 length is 26 residues. In germline, CDR1 is TSWWSYY, CDR2 QGS. The DNA for the CDR3 is TGTGCTCTTGGGGAACCAGGAGTCAAAGGCTTTTCGACTGGGGGATTCTCACGCCTGTACACCGATAAACTCATCTTT. It encodes CALGEPGVKGFSTGGFSRLYTDKLIF.

At least ten counts were recorded for this clone. The J gene is TRDJ1, the V gene TRDV1; D is perhaps TRDD3 (6 bases). Germline V gene sequence: CDR1 TSWWSYY, CDR2 QGS. This CDR3 comprises 18 residues. Trimming took off 0 bases at V and 0 bases at J, with 17 bases between the two ends. As DNA, the CDR3 is TGTGCTCTTGGGGAACTAGGGTGTCGGGGGAGGTACACCGATAAACTCATCTTT. Translated, it gives CALGELGCRGRYTDKLIF.

Of note for this clone: A single base separates this from a much larger clone, so it may be a read error. This chain uses TRDV3 with TRDJ1; D might be TRDD2 or TRDD3, each matching 7 bases. Assignment of the J gene here rests on matching the DNA to germline, because TCRdb gives none. With 2 bases removed from V and 3 bases from J, the gap between germline ends came to 34 bases. The CDR3 is 20 amino acids. Per germline, CDR1 TVYSNPD and CDR2 GDNSRS (reference sequence). CDR3 DNA sequence: TGTGCCTTTGGTTCCTATTCCTACACGTACTGGGGCCATCGGCCCGATAAACTCATCTTT. This sequence encodes CAFGSYSYTYWGHRPDKLIF. Combining the CDR3 with reference TRDV3 and TRDJ1 gives the whole variable domain CDKVTQSSPDQTVASGSEVVLLCTYDTVYSNPDLFWYRIRPDYSFQFVFYGDNSRSEGADFTQGRFSVKHILTQKAFHLVISPVRTEDSATYYCAFGSYSYTYWGHRPDKLIFGKGTRVTVEP.

The table lists this clone with many counts. A far larger clone differs by one base, so this is likely a read error. The sample contains more than one DNA sequence encoding this CDR3. The chain couples TRDV1 to TRDJ1, with TRDD2 identical over 8 bases. Germline CDR1 TSWWSYY, CDR2 QGS. J gave up 11 bases and V 3 bases, and 20 bases lay outside the gene matches. The CDR3 totals 17 residues. The CDR3 here is CALGETSYLPQEGGLIF. Written as DNA, the CDR3 is TGTGCTCTTGGGGAGACTTCCTACCTCCCGCAAGAAGGTGGGCTCATCTTT.

This clone occurred many times. The TCRdb protein, from a much larger clone, departs from this DNA's translation at residue 8, likely by read error; the protein shown derives from the DNA. This chain links TRDV1 with TRDJ1, with unresolved D. V lost 1 base, J lost 6 bases, and 6 bases lay in between. CDR1 TSWWSYY and CDR2 QGS come from the germline V gene. The CDR3 extends over 12 amino acids. The CDR3 nucleotides read TGTGCTCTTGGGGAACGTCGATATAAACTCATCTTT. Translating it yields CALGERRYKLIF.

This clone was counted a few times. TCRdb's listed protein matches a much larger clone and diverges from this DNA's translation at residue 6, likely through a read error; the protein shown comes from the DNA. The chain combines TRDV1 with TRDJ1; TRDD3 aligns across 9 bases. Losses at the gene ends were 1 base for V and 11 bases for J; bases not matched to a gene: 8. The CDR3 covers 14 residues. The germline gives CDR1 TSWWSYY, CDR2 QGS. CDR3 nucleotides: TGTGCTCTTGGGGAACCCCTGGGGGATTCGGTGCTCATCTTT. Translated: CALGEPLGDSVLIF.